The clone carrying this TCR beta chain was picked up a small number of times. Its antigen is currently unknown. Expressed TCRB transcripts got sequenced, as all isolated RNA was reverse transcribed. Only in-frame clones appear in the TCRdb table, and some are missing; sequencing was by immunoSEQ multiplex PCR. This sample has hundreds of thousands of clones, with around 15% found just once. In germline, CDR1 is SGHDN, CDR2 FVKESK. V lost 2 bases and J 4 bases, leaving 6 bases between the germline ends. This CDR3 spans 13 amino acids. This specimen comes from a study of beta chain features in type 1 diabetes. General study findings and limits: TCRB CDR3 length was moderately but significantly reduced in all four CD4+ subsets of Type 1 diabetes patients.

This chain joins TRBV14 and TRBJ1-5; D call uncertain. Sequencing used naive CD4+ T cells from blood. This TCR derives from a man younger than 35 with type 1 diabetes. The CDR3 loop is CASSQLRNQPQHF. The CDR3 coding sequence is TGTGCCAGCAGCCAATTACGAAATCAGCCCCAGCATTTT. Full variable domain (rest looked up from reference TRBV14 and TRBJ1-5): EAGVTQFPSHSVIEKGQTVTLRCDPISGHDNLYWYRRVMGKEIKFLLHFVKESKQDESGMPNNRFLAERTGGTYSTLKVQPAELEDSGVYFCASSQLRNQPQHFGDGTRLSIL.